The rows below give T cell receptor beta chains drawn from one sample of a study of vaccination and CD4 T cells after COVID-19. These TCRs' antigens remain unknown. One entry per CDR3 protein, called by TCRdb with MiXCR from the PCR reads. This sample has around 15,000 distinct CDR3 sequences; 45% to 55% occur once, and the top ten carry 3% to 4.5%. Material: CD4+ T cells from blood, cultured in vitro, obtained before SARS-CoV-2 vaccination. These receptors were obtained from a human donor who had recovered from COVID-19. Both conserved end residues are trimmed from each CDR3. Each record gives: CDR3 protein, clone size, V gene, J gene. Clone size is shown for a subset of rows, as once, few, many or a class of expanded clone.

cdr3_aa: ASKTGSYNEQF; clone_size: .; v_call: TRBV7-9; j_call: TRBJ2-1
cdr3_aa: ASRAPGFNYGYT; clone_size: few; v_call: TRBV6-1; j_call: TRBJ1-2
cdr3_aa: ATSDFGQGLTGELF; clone_size: .; v_call: TRBV24-1; j_call: TRBJ2-2
cdr3_aa: ASSTRDRADTQY; clone_size: .; v_call: TRBV6-1; j_call: TRBJ2-3
cdr3_aa: SAIPYRDRGRMGTKKLF; clone_size: few; v_call: TRBV20-1; j_call: TRBJ1-4
cdr3_aa: ASRLQDLGPPLH; clone_size: .; v_call: TRBV5-1; j_call: TRBJ1-6
cdr3_aa: ATLGSGRGETQY; clone_size: once; v_call: TRBV19; j_call: TRBJ2-5
cdr3_aa: SASPGGRGGELF; clone_size: .; v_call: TRBV20-1; j_call: TRBJ2-2
cdr3_aa: ASSGQYNQPQH; clone_size: few; v_call: TRBV10-2; j_call: TRBJ1-5
cdr3_aa: AWDTPGLDTDTQY; clone_size: .; v_call: TRBV30; j_call: TRBJ2-3
cdr3_aa: ASSLFGQGVSENSPLH; clone_size: .; v_call: TRBV7-2; j_call: TRBJ1-6
cdr3_aa: ASSTLGTEAF; clone_size: .; v_call: TRBV27; j_call: TRBJ1-1
cdr3_aa: ASSHGEQF; clone_size: few; v_call: TRBV7-2; j_call: TRBJ2-1
cdr3_aa: ASSGGRSSYNEQF; clone_size: .; v_call: TRBV25-1; j_call: TRBJ2-1
cdr3_aa: ATSRDRESLNTGELF; clone_size: .; v_call: TRBV15; j_call: TRBJ2-2
cdr3_aa: ATSDFPSGANTGELF; clone_size: .; v_call: TRBV24-1; j_call: TRBJ2-2
cdr3_aa: SAKRAFDSNQPQH; clone_size: few; v_call: TRBV20-1; j_call: TRBJ1-5
cdr3_aa: SVLGAGEKLF; clone_size: .; v_call: TRBV20-1; j_call: TRBJ1-4
cdr3_aa: SARDAQGAREQY; clone_size: .; v_call: TRBV20-1; j_call: TRBJ2-7
cdr3_aa: ASSRDRVGGGYT; clone_size: .; v_call: TRBV6-1; j_call: TRBJ1-2
cdr3_aa: ASSLIGVTGELF; clone_size: .; v_call: TRBV28; j_call: TRBJ2-2
cdr3_aa: SARGAGTGNPDTQY; clone_size: .; v_call: TRBV20-1; j_call: TRBJ2-3
cdr3_aa: ATSDQGLAEGKLNEQF; clone_size: .; v_call: TRBV24-1; j_call: TRBJ2-1
cdr3_aa: AIRVGGSDYGYT; clone_size: few; v_call: TRBV10-3; j_call: TRBJ1-2
cdr3_aa: SARVQSGTLNTEAF; clone_size: .; v_call: TRBV20-1; j_call: TRBJ1-1
cdr3_aa: ASTGTRSDEQF; clone_size: .; v_call: TRBV19; j_call: TRBJ2-1
cdr3_aa: ASSLVVGGNQPQH; clone_size: few; v_call: TRBV7-2; j_call: TRBJ1-5
cdr3_aa: ASRPQGRETQY; clone_size: .; v_call: TRBV12-3/TRBV12-4; j_call: TRBJ2-5
cdr3_aa: ASSSPITGYQEAF; clone_size: .; v_call: TRBV6-2/TRBV6-3; j_call: TRBJ1-1
cdr3_aa: ASSIDRAGQTEAF; clone_size: .; v_call: TRBV19; j_call: TRBJ1-1
cdr3_aa: ASSAILGSPLH; clone_size: .; v_call: TRBV11-2; j_call: TRBJ1-6
cdr3_aa: ATSRETTNYGYT; clone_size: few; v_call: TRBV15; j_call: TRBJ1-2
cdr3_aa: ASSKDGRAQH; clone_size: .; v_call: TRBV6-1; j_call: TRBJ1-5
cdr3_aa: ASSYSPGQGGMETQY; clone_size: .; v_call: TRBV6-5; j_call: TRBJ2-5
cdr3_aa: ASGPSGDYNEQF; clone_size: .; v_call: TRBV19; j_call: TRBJ2-1
cdr3_aa: ASSLSAGAGVYQY; clone_size: .; v_call: TRBV7-8; j_call: TRBJ2-7
cdr3_aa: TTSRDSKSDQPQH; clone_size: once; v_call: TRBV15; j_call: TRBJ1-5
cdr3_aa: AWIGGYPDYGYT; clone_size: once; v_call: TRBV30; j_call: TRBJ1-2
cdr3_aa: SATAGTGLAKNIQY; clone_size: few; v_call: TRBV20-1; j_call: TRBJ2-4
cdr3_aa: ASTRQGDYGYT; clone_size: few; v_call: TRBV10-3; j_call: TRBJ1-2
cdr3_aa: SARLGQLNTEAF; clone_size: .; v_call: TRBV20-1; j_call: TRBJ1-1
cdr3_aa: ASRRTSGGRSGANVLT; clone_size: .; v_call: TRBV7-2; j_call: TRBJ2-6
cdr3_aa: ASSRTQGLGGYT; clone_size: .; v_call: TRBV11-2; j_call: TRBJ1-2
cdr3_aa: ASRHGTSNAEAF; clone_size: .; v_call: TRBV6-1; j_call: TRBJ1-1
cdr3_aa: SARVSYGYNEQF; clone_size: .; v_call: TRBV20-1; j_call: TRBJ2-1
cdr3_aa: ASLRHNSYEQY; clone_size: .; v_call: TRBV28; j_call: TRBJ2-7
cdr3_aa: ASSPRRGAGTPQPQH; clone_size: .; v_call: TRBV19; j_call: TRBJ1-5
cdr3_aa: ASSYKASSYNSPLH; clone_size: few; v_call: TRBV6-5; j_call: TRBJ1-6
cdr3_aa: ASSDRGLANSPLH; clone_size: .; v_call: TRBV19; j_call: TRBJ1-6
cdr3_aa: ASSRQGYEQY; clone_size: .; v_call: TRBV6-2/TRBV6-3; j_call: TRBJ2-7
cdr3_aa: ASGAGAPGNEQF; clone_size: .; v_call: TRBV19; j_call: TRBJ2-1